The 18 T cell receptor beta chains given below trace back to one sample, sequenced in a study of response to subunit inactivated influenza vaccine. TCRdb re-derived calls from the RT-PCR reads in MiXCR, one entry per CDR3 protein. This sample has 150,000 to 200,000 distinct CDR3 sequences, with approximately 11% found just once. The sequences come from non-naive T cells sorted from PBMCs, collected 35 to 45 days after vaccination. The receptors shown here come from a man aged 45 to 65 who received an inactivated influenza vaccine.

This clonotype was counted many times. The CDR3 coding sequence is TGTGCCAGCAGAAGCCCGGACAGGGCAAATACAGATACGCAGTATTTT. Translation gives CASRSPDRANTDTQYF. The rearrangement joins TRBV12-3 or TRBV12-4 to TRBJ2-3; 8 nucleotides align to TRBD1. V shed 6 bases, J shed 3 bases, and the junction held 11 bases outside the gene matches. The CDR3 is 16 amino acids.

The chain uses TRBV7-2 and TRBJ2-5; 13 nucleotides agree with TRBD2. The CDR3 spans 16 residues. CDR1 and CDR2 from the germline V gene are SGHTA and FQGNSA. The V and J ends lost 2 bases and 5 bases, in that order; junction bases with no gene match: 5. The DNA of the CDR3 is TGTGCCAGCAGCTTAACTAGCGGGGGGGCCTTTGAGACCCAGTACTTC. Translated, it gives CASSLTSGGAFETQYF. Together with reference TRBV7-2 and TRBJ2-5, the CDR3 gives the full variable domain: GAGVSQSPSNKVTEKGKDVELRCDPISGHTALYWYRQSLGQGLEFLIYFQGNSAPDKSGLPSDRFSAERTGGSVSTLTIQRTQQEDSAVYLCASSLTSGGAFETQYFGPGTRLLVL.

This chain links TRBV12-3 or TRBV12-4 with TRBJ1-4; D not resolved. This CDR3 is 14 amino acids long. Trimming cost V 6 bases and J 5 bases, with 13 bases left between them. The CDR3: CASRPSPGNEKLFF. The CDR3 DNA is TGTGCCAGCAGGCCTTCGCCGGGAAATGAAAAACTGTTTTTT.

The sample holds a few counts of this clonotype. The chain carries TRBV28 and TRBJ2-5; perhaps TRBD2 as D (7 bases). Germline V gene data show CDR1 as MDHEN and CDR2 as SYDVKM. V lost 3 bases, J lost 8 bases, and 22 bases lay in between. The CDR3 has 16 amino acids. Here the CDR3 DNA reads TGTGCCAGCAGTTTTGCATCGGGCGGGAGAGGGGGAACCCAGTACTTC. This encodes CASSFASGGRGGTQYF.

This clonotype was seen many times. The CDR3 DNA sequence: TGCAGCGTTGTGTTATCGTCCAGTAGCACAGATACGCAGTATTTT. Translated: CSVVLSSSSTDTQYF. The chain couples TRBV29-1 to TRBJ2-3; D remains ambiguous. V lost 4 bases and J lost 0, with 14 bases in between. The CDR3 has 15 residues. Germline loops: CDR1 SQVTM, CDR2 ANQGSEA.

This clonotype was seen only a few times. The J gene is TRBJ2-3, the V gene TRBV5-1; D is unclear. This CDR3 region has 15 residues. The V end lost 0 bases, the J end lost 0 bases, and 8 bases lay between the germline ends. Germline V gene sequence: CDR1 SGHRS, CDR2 YFSETQ. The CDR3 coding sequence is TGCGCCAGCAGCTTGGGGGTTACCAGCACAGATACGCAGTATTTT. It is translated as CASSLGVTSTDTQYF.

The chain is built from TRBV20-1 and TRBJ1-2; possible D gene TRBD1, 6 bases. The ends were cut back, 1 base at V and 1 base at J, with 13 bases in the middle. Per the germline V gene, CDR1 is DFQATT and CDR2 is SNEGSKA (reference sequence). The CDR3 is 15 amino acids. In nucleotides, the CDR3 is TGCAGTGCTAGAGGAGGGGCAGGGGTTAACTATGGCTACACCTTC. This sequence encodes CSARGGAGVNYGYTF.

The rearrangement joins TRBV4-2 to TRBJ1-4; D remains ambiguous. V lost 0 bases and J lost 5, with 10 bases in between. The V gene's germline CDR1 is LGHNA and CDR2 YNFKEQ. The CDR3 spans 15 residues. CDR3 in DNA: TGTGCCAGCAGCCAAGATCGTACACAGAATGAAAAACTGTTTTTT. Protein product: CASSQDRTQNEKLFF.

This clonotype appeared many times. The chain employs TRBV27 and TRBJ2-7, with 8 bases matching TRBD1. This CDR3 is 14 amino acids long. The germline V gene encodes CDR1 MNHEY and CDR2 SMNVEV (reference sequence). Unmatched junction bases numbered 8, after V lost 5 bases and J lost 5 bases. The CDR3 DNA reads as TGTGCCAGCAGTCTTAATCCGACAGGGGACGAGCAGTACTTC. This sequence encodes CASSLNPTGDEQYF.

This clonotype was observed a handful of times. The chain couples TRBV4-2 to TRBJ2-2; 7 bases fit TRBD1. The germline gives CDR1 LGHNA, CDR2 YNFKEQ. V dropped 0 bases and J dropped 7; count of bases not matched to a gene: 14. The CDR3 contains 18 residues. Here the CDR3 reads CASSQEGETGRDGGELFF. The CDR3 DNA sequence: TGTGCCAGCAGCCAAGAGGGGGAGACAGGGCGAGACGGCGGGGAGCTGTTTTTT.

This clonotype showed up just a few times. V and J are TRBV20-1 and TRBJ2-7, with 10 nucleotides matching TRBD1. CDR1 is DFQATT, CDR2 SNEGSKA, per germline (reference sequence). The CDR3 is 13 residues long. The trim removed 3 bases at V and 5 bases at J, leaving 4 bases unmatched. Here the CDR3 reads CSASRDRGHEQYF. Here the CDR3 DNA reads TGCAGTGCTAGCCGGGACAGGGGTCACGAGCAGTACTTC.

The sample holds many counts of this clonotype. This sequence joins TRBV12-3 or TRBV12-4 and TRBJ2-7; D may be TRBD1 or TRBD2 (5 bases each). CDR3 length: 16 amino acids. Trimming took 4 bases from V and 3 from J, leaving 19 bases between them. The CDR3 reads CASSSGWDRDFYEQYF. The CDR3 DNA reads as TGTGCCAGCAGTTCGGGGTGGGACCGAGATTTCTACGAGCAGTACTTC.

A few counts support this clonotype. V usage is TRBV6-2 or TRBV6-3 and J usage is TRBJ2-5; the match to TRBD2 covers 12 bases. CDR3 length: 14 residues. Germline V lookup: CDR1 MNHEY, CDR2 SVGEGT. Trimming removed 7 bases from V and 5 bases from J; junction bases left unmatched: 5. The CDR3 coding sequence is TGTGCCAGCACCCTAGCGGGGGGGCTTGAGACCCAGTACTTC. Translated, it gives CASTLAGGLETQYF.

The genes are TRBV29-1 and TRBJ1-2, with D perhaps TRBD1 (5 bases). The germline V gene has CDR1 SQVTM and CDR2 ANQGSEA. Trimming shortened V by 2 bases and J by 4 bases, and 14 bases separated the two germline ends. This CDR3 is built from 14 residues. DNA of the CDR3: TGCAGCGTTGAAACCCGCCGAGGGGCCTATGGCTACACCTTC. Its translation is CSVETRRGAYGYTF.

Only a few counts were recorded for this clonotype. V usage is TRBV3-1 and J usage is TRBJ2-5; D is undetermined. This CDR3 spans 14 amino acids. With 2 bases removed from V and 4 bases from J, the gap between germline ends came to 11 bases. CDR1 and CDR2 from the germline V gene are LGHDT and YNNKEL (reference sequence). The CDR3 loop reads CASSQLEFRETQYF. Here the CDR3 DNA reads TGTGCCAGCAGCCAACTAGAGTTCCGAGAGACCCAGTACTTC.

The V and J genes are TRBV12-3 or TRBV12-4 and TRBJ1-4, with TRBD1 identical over 9 bases. V gave up 6 bases and J gave up 8 bases; unmatched junction bases: 10. The CDR3 consists of 15 residues. The CDR3 is CASSSGTGLREKLFF. In DNA, the CDR3 is TGTGCCAGCAGCTCCGGGACAGGGCTTAGGGAAAAACTGTTTTTT.

This clonotype was seen ten or more times. The chain joins TRBV7-9 to TRBJ2-7, with TRBD1 as a possible D gene (6 bases). V shed 1 base and J shed 2 bases, with 12 bases lying between them. Germline V lookup: CDR1 SEHNR, CDR2 FQNEAQ (reference sequence). There are 15 residues in the CDR3. CDR3 sequence reads: CASSLGWGHTYEQYF. CDR3 nucleotides: TGTGCCAGCAGCTTAGGCTGGGGACATACCTACGAGCAGTACTTC.

V is TRBV15 and J is TRBJ2-1; 11 nucleotides line up with TRBD2. With V trimmed by 0 bases and J by 4 bases, 17 bases remained unmatched. The CDR3 contains 21 residues. CDR1 is LNHNV, CDR2 YYDKDF, per germline (reference sequence). The CDR3 region is CATSRDRTSGGKRSLYNEQFF. The CDR3 DNA sequence: TGTGCCACCAGCAGAGATCGTACTAGCGGGGGAAAAAGAAGCCTTTACAATGAGCAGTTCTTC.